This entry features one TCR beta chain sequence. Antigen unknown. The data were taken from a study of T cell repertoires in cytomegalovirus infection. Study-level findings and limits: Based on cumulative public TCR beta family frequency, carriers of CMV plus the relevant HLA were identified. In two of eight donors, the top clonotype was HLA-C-restricted CMV-specific.

In TCRdb, the reads were re-called with MiXCR into one record per CDR3 protein. In the table there are about 400,000 distinct CDR3 sequences, 18% of which are singletons. The germline V and J ends were trimmed by 3 bases and 8 bases, with 14 bases remaining between them. The CDR3 has 15 amino acids. Germline lookup yields CDR1 SNHLY and CDR2 FYNNEI. Input material: PBMCs. The clonotype comes from a human donor in good health (CMV status not recorded). Some clones in this sample may be carry-over from other donors' samples. The rearrangement uses TRBV2 and TRBJ1-6, with D maybe TRBD1 (6 bases). CDR3 bases: TGTGCCAGCAGTGATGGAACAGGGTCGCATTCACCCCTCCACTTT. It translates to CASSDGTGSHSPLHF.